This T cell receptor beta chain originates from a study of regulatory T cells in long-lasting Graves disease. CDR3 regions were amplified by Arm-PCR using iRepertoire HTBI primers to build TCR beta libraries. TCRdb called the multiplex PCR reads again in MiXCR, with one record for every CDR3 protein. The data hold around 420,000 distinct CDR3 sequences, with less than 20% observed a single time. Time point indicated: newly diagnosed GD, antithyroid drugs for less than 3 months. PBMCs provided the RNA from which the TCR library was made. Peripheral blood, around 9 milliliters per patient, was collected in EDTA tubes. This clonotype was seen repeatedly, ten times or more. Trimming cost V 6 bases and J 0 bases, with 15 bases left between them. The CDR3 is 16 residues long.

V usage is TRBV12-3 or TRBV12-4 and J usage is TRBJ1-3; no firm D call. This sample comprised peripheral blood mononuclear cells (PBMCs), obtained at new diagnosis, from a patient treated with antithyroid drugs. This TCR was sampled from a female donor with Graves disease. CDR3 in DNA: TGTGCCAGCAGCCGGGGTCCCTCGGGCTCTGGAAACACCATATATTTT. Residues: CASSRGPSGSGNTIYF.